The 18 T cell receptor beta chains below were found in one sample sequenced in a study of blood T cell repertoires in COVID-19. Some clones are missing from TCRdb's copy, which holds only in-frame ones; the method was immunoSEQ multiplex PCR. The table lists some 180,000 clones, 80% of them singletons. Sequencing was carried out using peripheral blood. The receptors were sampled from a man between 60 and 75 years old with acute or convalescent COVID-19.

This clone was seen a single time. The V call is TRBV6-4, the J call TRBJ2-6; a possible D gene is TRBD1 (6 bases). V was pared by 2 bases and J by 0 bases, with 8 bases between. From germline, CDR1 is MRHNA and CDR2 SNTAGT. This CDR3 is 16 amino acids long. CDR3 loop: CASSDTGHSGANVLTF. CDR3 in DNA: TGTGCCAGCAGTGACACGGGACACTCTGGGGCCAACGTCCTGACTTTC.

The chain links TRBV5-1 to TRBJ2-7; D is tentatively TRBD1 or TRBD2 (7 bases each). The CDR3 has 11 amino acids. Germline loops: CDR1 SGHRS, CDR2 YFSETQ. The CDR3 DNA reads TGCGCAAGCGGGACAGACTACGAGCAGTACTTC. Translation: CASGTDYEQYF.

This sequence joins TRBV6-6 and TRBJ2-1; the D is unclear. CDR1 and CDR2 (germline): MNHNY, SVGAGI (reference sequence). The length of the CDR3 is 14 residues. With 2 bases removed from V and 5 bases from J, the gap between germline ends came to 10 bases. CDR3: CASSYPRVNNEQFF. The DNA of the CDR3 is TGTGCCAGCAGTTACCCGCGCGTGAACAATGAGCAGTTCTTC.

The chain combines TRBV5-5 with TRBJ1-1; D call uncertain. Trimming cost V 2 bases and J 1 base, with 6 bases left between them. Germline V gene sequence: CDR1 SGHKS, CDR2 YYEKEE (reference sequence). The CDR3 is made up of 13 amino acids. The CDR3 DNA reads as TGTGCCAGCAGCTTCTATACGAACACTGAAGCTTTCTTT. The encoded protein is CASSFYTNTEAFF.

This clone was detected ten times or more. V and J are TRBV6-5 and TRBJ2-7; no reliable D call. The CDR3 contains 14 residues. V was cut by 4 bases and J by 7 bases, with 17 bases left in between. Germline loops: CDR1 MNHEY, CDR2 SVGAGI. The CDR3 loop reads CASSFSRNAREQYF. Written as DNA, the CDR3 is TGTGCCAGCAGTTTCTCTAGAAATGCGCGGGAGCAGTACTTC.

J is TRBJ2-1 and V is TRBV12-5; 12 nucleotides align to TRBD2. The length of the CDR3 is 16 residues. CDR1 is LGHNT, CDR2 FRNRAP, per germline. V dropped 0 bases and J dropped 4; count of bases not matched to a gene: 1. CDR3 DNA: TGTGCTAGTGGTTTGGTACTAGCGGGGGGTTACAATGAGCAGTTCTTC. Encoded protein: CASGLVLAGGYNEQFF.

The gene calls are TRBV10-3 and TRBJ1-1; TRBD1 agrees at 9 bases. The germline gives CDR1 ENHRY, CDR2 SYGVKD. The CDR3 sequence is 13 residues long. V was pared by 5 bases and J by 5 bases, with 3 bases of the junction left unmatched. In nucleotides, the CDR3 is TGTGCCATCAGTTCGGACAGGGGTACTGAAGCTTTCTTT. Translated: CAISSDRGTEAFF.

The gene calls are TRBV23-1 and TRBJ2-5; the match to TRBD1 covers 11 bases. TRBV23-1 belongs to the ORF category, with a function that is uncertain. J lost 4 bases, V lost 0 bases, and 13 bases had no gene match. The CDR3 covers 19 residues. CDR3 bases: TGCGCCAGCAGTCAATCCCCGGCAGCTGGACAGGGGGCCGGAGAGACCCAGTACTTC. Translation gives CASSQSPAAGQGAGETQYF.

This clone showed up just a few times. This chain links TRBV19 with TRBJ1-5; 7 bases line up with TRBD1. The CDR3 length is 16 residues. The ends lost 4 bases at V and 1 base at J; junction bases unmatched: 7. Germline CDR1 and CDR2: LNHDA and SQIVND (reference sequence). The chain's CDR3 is CASSTIGTASNQPQHF. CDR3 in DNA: TGTGCCAGTAGTACAATCGGGACAGCAAGCAATCAGCCCCAGCATTTT.

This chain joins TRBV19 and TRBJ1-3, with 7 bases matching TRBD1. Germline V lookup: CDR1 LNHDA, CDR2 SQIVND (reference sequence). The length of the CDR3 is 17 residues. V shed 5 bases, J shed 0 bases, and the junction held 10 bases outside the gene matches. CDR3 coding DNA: TGTGCCAGTAGTTTAGGACAGGTCTTTGACTCTGGAAACACCATATATTTT. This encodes CASSLGQVFDSGNTIYF.

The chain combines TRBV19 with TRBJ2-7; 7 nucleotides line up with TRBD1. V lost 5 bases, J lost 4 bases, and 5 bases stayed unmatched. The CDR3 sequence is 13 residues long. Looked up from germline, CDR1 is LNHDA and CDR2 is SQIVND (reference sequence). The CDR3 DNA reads TGTGCCAGTAGTGAGAGGGGGCAGTACGAGCAGTACTTC. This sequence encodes CASSERGQYEQYF.

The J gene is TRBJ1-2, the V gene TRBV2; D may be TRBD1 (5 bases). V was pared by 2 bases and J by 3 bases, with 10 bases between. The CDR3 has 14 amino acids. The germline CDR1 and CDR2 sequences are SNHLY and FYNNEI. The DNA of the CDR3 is TGTGCCAGCAGTGAACTCATAGGGGACTATGGCTACACCTTC. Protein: CASSELIGDYGYTF.

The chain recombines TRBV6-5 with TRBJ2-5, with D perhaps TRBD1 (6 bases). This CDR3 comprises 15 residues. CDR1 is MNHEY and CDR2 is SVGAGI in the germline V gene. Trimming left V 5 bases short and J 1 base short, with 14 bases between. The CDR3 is CASSPRGPRQETQYF. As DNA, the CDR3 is TGTGCCAGCAGTCCCAGGGGACCACGCCAAGAGACCCAGTACTTC.

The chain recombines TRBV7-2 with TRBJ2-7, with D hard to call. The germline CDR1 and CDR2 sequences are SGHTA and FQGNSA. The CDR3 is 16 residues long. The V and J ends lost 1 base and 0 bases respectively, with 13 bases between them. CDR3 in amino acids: CASSLEVRTASYEQYF. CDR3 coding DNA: TGTGCCAGCAGCTTAGAGGTGAGAACAGCCTCCTACGAGCAGTACTTC. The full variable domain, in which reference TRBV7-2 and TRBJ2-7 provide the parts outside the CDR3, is GAGVSQSPSNKVTEKGKDVELRCDPISGHTALYWYRQSLGQGLEFLIYFQGNSAPDKSGLPSDRFSAERTGGSVSTLTIQRTQQEDSAVYLCASSLEVRTASYEQYFGPGTRLTVT.

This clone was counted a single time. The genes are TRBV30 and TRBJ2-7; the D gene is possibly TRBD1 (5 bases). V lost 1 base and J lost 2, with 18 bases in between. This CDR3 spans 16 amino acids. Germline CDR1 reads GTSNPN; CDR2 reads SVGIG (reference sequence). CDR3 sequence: CAWSAGAVSGTYEQYF. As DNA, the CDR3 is TGTGCCTGGAGTGCTGGGGCGGTTTCTGGAACCTACGAGCAGTACTTC.

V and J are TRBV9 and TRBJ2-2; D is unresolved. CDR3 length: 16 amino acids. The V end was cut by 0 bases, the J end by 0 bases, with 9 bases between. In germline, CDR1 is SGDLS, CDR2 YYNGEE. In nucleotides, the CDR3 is TGTGCCAGCAGCGTAGCCGCGGAACCGAACACCGGGGAGCTGTTTTTT. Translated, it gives CASSVAAEPNTGELFF.

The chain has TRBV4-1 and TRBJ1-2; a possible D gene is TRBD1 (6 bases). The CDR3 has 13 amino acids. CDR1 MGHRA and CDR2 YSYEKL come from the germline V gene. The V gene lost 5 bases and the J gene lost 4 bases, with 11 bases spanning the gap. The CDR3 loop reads CASSTQGLYGYTF. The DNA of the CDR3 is TGCGCCAGCAGCACACAGGGCCTCTATGGCTACACCTTC.

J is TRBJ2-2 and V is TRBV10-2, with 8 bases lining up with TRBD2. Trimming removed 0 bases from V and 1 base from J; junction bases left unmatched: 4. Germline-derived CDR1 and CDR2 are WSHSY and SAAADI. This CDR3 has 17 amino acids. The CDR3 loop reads CASSESERGMNTGELFF. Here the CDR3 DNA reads TGCGCCAGCAGTGAGTCGGAGCGGGGGATGAACACCGGGGAGCTGTTTTTT.